A selection of T cell receptor beta chains follows, all from one sample in a study of blood T cell repertoires in COVID-19. Data came from immunoSEQ multiplex PCR; TCRdb stores just in-frame clones and leaves some out. Of about 210,000 clones in the sample, 84% are singletons; the top ten hold more than 9%. The sample taken for sequencing was peripheral blood. All receptors come from a woman aged 80 or over with COVID-19, enrolled during active disease. CDR3s include the opening cysteine and the closing phenylalanine or tryptophan. Fields, in order: V gene, D gene, clone size, J gene, CDR3 protein, CDR3 DNA. The D gene is left open where the match is weak. Only some rows state a clone size, as once, few, many or a class for expanded clones.

TRBV10-3	TRBD1	once	TRBJ1-1	CAISEGTGLSEAFF	TGTGCCATCAGTGAAGGGACAGGACTCAGTGAAGCTTTCTTT
TRBV7-2	NA	NA	TRBJ2-3	CASNFGTASTDTQYF	TGTGCCAGCAATTTCGGGACTGCTAGCACAGATACGCAGTATTTT
TRBV3-1/TRBV3-2	NA	NA	TRBJ1-1	CASSQVASGGTEAFF	TGTGCCAGCAGCCAAGTGGCCTCCGGCGGCACTGAAGCTTTCTTT
TRBV4-1	NA	NA	TRBJ1-6	CASSQDLWRANSPLHF	TGCGCCAGCAGCCAAGATCTATGGAGAGCAAATTCACCCCTCCACTTT
TRBV27	TRBD1	once	TRBJ2-2	CASNRGLNTGELFF	TGTGCCAGCAACAGGGGGCTGAACACCGGGGAGCTGTTTTTT
TRBV28	NA	once	TRBJ1-1	CASRRPSGGHTEAFF	TGTGCCAGCAGGCGTCCGAGTGGAGGGCACACTGAAGCTTTCTTT
TRBV28	TRBD1	NA	TRBJ1-3	CASRPDRVIGNTIYF	TGTGCCAGCAGGCCCGACAGGGTAATTGGAAACACCATATATTTT
TRBV3-1/TRBV3-2	NA	NA	TRBJ1-5	CASSQGRGNQPQHF	TGTGCCAGCAGCCAGGGGAGGGGCAATCAGCCCCAGCATTTT
TRBV3-1/TRBV3-2	TRBD2	NA	TRBJ2-7	CASSQGPSGPYEQYF	TGTGCCAGCAGCCAAGGGCCTAGCGGACCCTACGAGCAGTACTTC
TRBV19	TRBD1	once	TRBJ1-6	CASRNRGLDSPLHF	TGTGCCAGTAGGAACAGGGGGCTCGATTCACCCCTCCACTTT
TRBV27	TRBD1	NA	TRBJ2-5	CASSTPDRAQETQYF	TGTGCCAGCAGTACCCCCGACAGGGCCCAAGAGACCCAGTACTTC
TRBV19	TRBD1	NA	TRBJ1-1	CASFSNGGGQGVAFF	TGTGCCAGTTTCTCCAATGGGGGGGGACAGGGAGTGGCTTTCTTT
TRBV5-1	TRBD2	NA	TRBJ2-5	CASSLAGGGETQYF	TGCGCCAGCAGCTTAGCGGGGGGTGGAGAGACCCAGTACTTC
TRBV6-5	TRBD1	once	TRBJ1-2	CASSTRTGLYGYTF	TGTGCCAGCAGCACAAGGACAGGGCTCTATGGCTACACCTTC
TRBV9	TRBD1	few	TRBJ2-3	CASSPMTGGNTDTQYF	TGTGCCAGCAGCCCCATGACAGGGGGGAACACAGATACGCAGTATTTT
TRBV5-1	TRBD1	NA	TRBJ1-6	CASSLEPIGQGGSPLHF	TGCGCCAGCAGCTTGGAGCCCATTGGGCAGGGGGGTTCACCCCTCCACTTT
TRBV13	TRBD1	NA	TRBJ1-6	CASSLAPGRTGSNSPLHF	TGTGCCAGCAGCTTAGCCCCCGGTAGGACAGGGAGTAATTCACCCCTCCACTTT
TRBV10-3	NA	NA	TRBJ1-2	CAISPDSTYGYTF	TGTGCCATCAGTCCGGACAGTACCTATGGCTACACCTTC
TRBV7-2	NA	NA	TRBJ1-1	CASSLFTAVNTEAFF	TGTGCCAGCAGCTTATTCACAGCAGTGAACACTGAAGCTTTCTTT
TRBV28	NA	NA	TRBJ2-1	CASSFAVGEQFF	TGTGCCAGCAGTTTTGCGGTTGGTGAGCAGTTCTTC
TRBV6-5	NA	NA	TRBJ1-5	CASSQGHNQPQHF	TGTGCCAGCAGTCAGGGTCACAATCAGCCCCAGCATTTT
TRBV10-2	TRBD1	NA	TRBJ1-5	CASSDTDRGQPQHF	TGCGCCAGCAGTGATACGGACAGGGGTCAGCCCCAGCATTTT
TRBV3-1/TRBV3-2	NA	NA	TRBJ2-3	CASSHERAVEGTDTQYF	TGTGCCAGCAGCCACGAGAGAGCTGTGGAGGGCACAGATACGCAGTATTTT
TRBV19	NA	NA	TRBJ1-5	CASSSPSGSYSNQPQHF	TGTGCCAGTAGTAGCCCGTCCGGGAGCTATAGCAATCAGCCCCAGCATTTT
TRBV6-2/TRBV6-3	NA	NA	TRBJ1-5	CASSYSNSHQPQHF	TGTGCCAGCAGTTACTCGAACAGCCATCAGCCCCAGCATTTT
TRBV5-1	NA	NA	TRBJ1-1	CASSLATGLNTEAFF	TGCGCCAGCAGCTTGGCCACAGGTCTGAACACTGAAGCTTTCTTT
TRBV11-2	NA	once	TRBJ1-5	CASSLGPSSNQPQHF	TGTGCCAGCAGCTTAGGTCCGTCCAGCAATCAGCCCCAGCATTTT
TRBV10-3	NA	NA	TRBJ2-7	CAISEVGYEQYF	TGTGCCATCTCCGAGGTCGGCTACGAGCAGTACTTC
TRBV19	NA	NA	TRBJ1-1	CASSGAGVGNTEAFF	TGTGCCAGTAGTGGAGCAGGGGTCGGGAACACTGAAGCTTTCTTT
TRBV15	TRBD1	NA	TRBJ1-5	CATSRGGTGYQPQHF	TGTGCCACCAGCAGAGGAGGGACAGGCTATCAGCCCCAGCATTTT
TRBV3-1/TRBV3-2	NA	NA	TRBJ1-1	CASSQAQGNTEAFF	TGTGCCAGCAGCCAAGCGCAGGGTAACACTGAAGCTTTCTTT
TRBV19	TRBD2	once	TRBJ2-7	CASSITSGLAGRREQYF	TGTGCCAGTAGTATAACCTCGGGACTAGCGGGGAGGAGAGAGCAGTACTTC
TRBV27	NA	NA	TRBJ2-1	CASSLYRVEYNEQFF	TGTGCCAGCAGTTTATACAGGGTCGAATACAATGAGCAGTTCTTC
TRBV11-1	TRBD1	NA	TRBJ2-1	CASSPGQGRYNEQFF	TGTGCCAGCAGCCCGGGACAGGGACGGTACAATGAGCAGTTCTTC